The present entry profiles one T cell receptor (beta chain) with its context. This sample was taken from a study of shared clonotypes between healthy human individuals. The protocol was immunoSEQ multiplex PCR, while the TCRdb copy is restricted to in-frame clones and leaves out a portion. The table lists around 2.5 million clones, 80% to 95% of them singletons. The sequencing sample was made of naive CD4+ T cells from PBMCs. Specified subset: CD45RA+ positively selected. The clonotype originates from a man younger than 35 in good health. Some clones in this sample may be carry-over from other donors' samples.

The CDR3 loop is CASSESDTQYF. The DNA of the CDR3 is TGTGCCAGTAGTGAGTCAGATACGCAGTATTTT. This chain uses TRBV19 with TRBJ2-3; D uncertain. This CDR3 comprises 11 residues. CDR1 is LNHDA, CDR2 SQIVND, per germline (reference sequence). Trimming removed 5 bases from V and 4 bases from J, with 4 bases in between.